What follows describes a single TCR beta chain. Antigen: not known. The data derive from a study of pediatric ulcerative colitis. CDR3 length: 16 residues. J lost 15 bases, V lost 5 bases, and 19 bases had no gene match. Germline CDR1 and CDR2: MDHEN and SYDVKM. The rectum was sampled with one to two pinch biopsies at colonoscopy. This was a survey-level run. Samples were sequenced at Survey level, maximum 500,000 reads. Measured with immunoSEQ multiplex PCR; TCRdb has only the in-frame clones, and not every one. The sample shows more than 9,000 clones, roughly four fifths of them seen only once. Study-level findings and limits: Blood-rectal clonal overlap within each person was significantly higher in ulcerative colitis patients than controls. Two rectal CDR3 clonotypes occurred in all ulcerative colitis patients.

Sequenced sample: gut tissue. V gene TRBV28 combines with J gene TRBJ2-1; 10 bases are a match to TRBD2. This receptor was identified in a girl aged 5-17 years who was a control in a study of pediatric ulcerative colitis. The CDR3 DNA reads TGTGCCAGCAGTACGCCTCAGCGGGAGGGCCTTGTAAAGCCGTTCTTC. Protein product: CASSTPQREGLVKPFF.